The T cell receptor (beta chain) described here comes from a study of STAT3 mutations in large granular lymphocyte leukemia. Broader study findings: At least one immunodominant TCR beta clonotype appeared in every T-cell large granular lymphocyte leukemia patient. Clonal expansion was inferred from samples taken at other timepoints.

As for this clone: Its antigen is currently unknown.

Assay used: immunoSEQ multiplex PCR; TCRdb lists only in-frame clones, some missing. The data show roughly 29,000 clones, about 83% seen once. The sequenced material came from peripheral blood mononuclear cells. This clonotype was sampled from a woman aged 50 to 60 with T-cell large granular lymphocyte leukemia. Some clones in this sample may be carry-over from other donors' samples.

This chain's CDR3 is CASTSLAGADTQYF. The CDR3 coding sequence is TGTGCCAGCACTTCGCTAGCGGGAGCAGATACGCAGTATTTT. The chain joins TRBV7-9 to TRBJ2-3; 10 bases are shared with TRBD2. V lost 7 bases, J lost 4 bases, and 5 bases stayed unmatched. From germline, CDR1 is SEHNR and CDR2 FQNEAQ (reference sequence). The CDR3 spans 14 residues.